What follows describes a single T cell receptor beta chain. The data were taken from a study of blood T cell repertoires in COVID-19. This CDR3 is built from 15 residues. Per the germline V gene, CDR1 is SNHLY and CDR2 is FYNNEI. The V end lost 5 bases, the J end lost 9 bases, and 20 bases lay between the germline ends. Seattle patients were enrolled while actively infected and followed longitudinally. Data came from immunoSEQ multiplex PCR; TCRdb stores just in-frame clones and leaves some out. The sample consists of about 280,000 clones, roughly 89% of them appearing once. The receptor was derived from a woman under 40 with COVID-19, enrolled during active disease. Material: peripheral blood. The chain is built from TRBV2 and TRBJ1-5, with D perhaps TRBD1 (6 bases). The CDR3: CASSPIQGTSSPQHF. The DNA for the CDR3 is TGTGCCAGCAGTCCCATACAGGGCACCTCTTCGCCCCAGCATTTT.